A selection of T cell receptor beta chains follows, all from one sample in a study of blood T cell repertoires in COVID-19. The protocol was immunoSEQ multiplex PCR, while the TCRdb copy is restricted to in-frame clones and leaves out a portion. The data hold 73,000 or so clones, with around four fifths observed a single time. Specimen: peripheral blood. These receptors all come from a man aged 45-65 years with active COVID-19. Both conserved end residues are part of each CDR3. Fields, in order: J gene, CDR3 length, clone size, D gene, V gene, CDR3 protein, CDR3 DNA. The D gene is left open where the match is weak. Only some rows state a clone size, as once, few, many or a class for expanded clones.

J gene: TRBJ2-7
CDR3 length: 13
clone size: .
D gene: TRBD1
V gene: TRBV10-3
CDR3 protein: CAISGTGGNEQYF
CDR3 DNA: TGTGCCATCAGTGGGACAGGGGGCAACGAGCAGTACTTC

J gene: TRBJ2-7
CDR3 length: 18
clone size: .
D gene: TRBD1
V gene: TRBV10-3
CDR3 protein: CAISESPSLAGGRGEQYF
CDR3 DNA: TGTGCCATCAGTGAGTCACCCTCTTTGGCAGGGGGCAGGGGCGAGCAGTACTTC

J gene: TRBJ1-2
CDR3 length: 16
clone size: .
D gene: .
V gene: TRBV7-2
CDR3 protein: CASSFTSGLSNYGYTF
CDR3 DNA: TGTGCCAGCAGCTTTACTTCAGGGCTTTCGAACTATGGCTACACCTTC

J gene: TRBJ2-1
CDR3 length: 12
clone size: once
D gene: TRBD1
V gene: TRBV12-3/TRBV12-4
CDR3 protein: CASSDTGQGKVF
CDR3 DNA: TGTGCCAGCAGTGATACAGGACAGGGGAAGGTCTTC

J gene: TRBJ2-7
CDR3 length: 15
clone size: .
D gene: TRBD2
V gene: TRBV5-4
CDR3 protein: CASSRGTSGIPEQYF
CDR3 DNA: TGTGCCAGCAGCCGAGGGACTAGCGGGATCCCCGAGCAGTACTTC

J gene: TRBJ1-4
CDR3 length: 14
clone size: .
D gene: .
V gene: TRBV30
CDR3 protein: CAWNIQGVNEKLFF
CDR3 DNA: TGTGCCTGGAATATACAGGGCGTTAATGAAAAACTGTTTTTT

J gene: TRBJ2-7
CDR3 length: 13
clone size: few
D gene: TRBD1
V gene: TRBV30
CDR3 protein: CAGDRDTLDEQYF
CDR3 DNA: TGTGCCGGTGACAGGGATACCCTCGACGAGCAGTACTTC

J gene: TRBJ2-7
CDR3 length: 16
clone size: .
D gene: TRBD2
V gene: TRBV19
CDR3 protein: CASSFPGLAGYYEQYF
CDR3 DNA: TGTGCCAGTAGTTTTCCGGGACTAGCGGGGTACTACGAGCAGTACTTC

J gene: TRBJ2-5
CDR3 length: 16
clone size: many
D gene: TRBD2
V gene: TRBV5-1
CDR3 protein: CASSLSGGRSKETQYF
CDR3 DNA: TGCGCCAGCAGCTTGTCGGGGGGGAGGTCCAAAGAGACCCAGTACTTC

J gene: TRBJ1-6
CDR3 length: 18
clone size: few
D gene: TRBD1
V gene: TRBV24-1
CDR3 protein: CATSDLKKEDRVNSPLHF
CDR3 DNA: TGTGCCACCAGTGATTTGAAAAAAGAGGACAGGGTTAATTCACCCCTCCACTTT

J gene: TRBJ2-7
CDR3 length: 14
clone size: .
D gene: TRBD2
V gene: TRBV27
CDR3 protein: CASRRTSATYEQYF
CDR3 DNA: TGTGCCAGCAGGAGGACTAGCGCTACCTACGAGCAGTACTTC

J gene: TRBJ2-3
CDR3 length: 14
clone size: .
D gene: TRBD2
V gene: TRBV9
CDR3 protein: CASKPSGGTDTQYF
CDR3 DNA: TGTGCCAGCAAACCCAGCGGGGGAACAGATACGCAGTATTTT

J gene: TRBJ2-3
CDR3 length: 15
clone size: .
D gene: .
V gene: TRBV7-3
CDR3 protein: CASSLDGLYTDTQYF
CDR3 DNA: TGTGCCAGCAGCTTAGATGGACTTTACACAGATACGCAGTATTTT

J gene: TRBJ1-4
CDR3 length: 11
clone size: .
D gene: .
V gene: TRBV29-1
CDR3 protein: CSAQVGEKLFF
CDR3 DNA: TGCAGCGCCCAGGTTGGTGAAAAACTGTTTTTT

J gene: TRBJ2-5
CDR3 length: 16
clone size: .
D gene: TRBD1
V gene: TRBV28
CDR3 protein: CASRPRETGSQETQYF
CDR3 DNA: TGTGCCAGCAGACCCAGGGAGACAGGGTCCCAAGAGACCCAGTACTTC

J gene: TRBJ2-5
CDR3 length: 15
clone size: .
D gene: TRBD2
V gene: TRBV3-1/TRBV3-2
CDR3 protein: CASSQPGGGQETQYF
CDR3 DNA: TGTGCCAGCAGCCAACCCGGGGGGGGCCAAGAGACCCAGTACTTC

J gene: TRBJ1-2
CDR3 length: 13
clone size: once
D gene: .
V gene: TRBV7-9
CDR3 protein: CASSLRTFYGYTF
CDR3 DNA: TGTGCCAGCAGCTTAAGGACATTCTATGGCTACACCTTC

J gene: TRBJ2-2
CDR3 length: 17
clone size: .
D gene: .
V gene: TRBV21-1
CDR3 protein: CASTNPGLPANTGELFF
CDR3 DNA: TGTGCCAGCACCAACCCGGGACTGCCCGCGAACACCGGGGAGCTGTTTTTT

J gene: TRBJ2-3
CDR3 length: 16
clone size: .
D gene: TRBD2
V gene: TRBV5-1
CDR3 protein: CASSSGLADFTDTQYF
CDR3 DNA: TGCGCCAGCAGCAGTGGACTAGCGGATTTCACAGATACGCAGTATTTT

J gene: TRBJ2-3
CDR3 length: 14
clone size: .
D gene: .
V gene: TRBV29-1
CDR3 protein: CSVEAKLAHDTQYF
CDR3 DNA: TGCAGCGTTGAAGCGAAGCTAGCCCACGATACGCAGTATTTT